These 28 T cell receptor beta chains share one sample of origin, sequenced in a study of T cells after yellow fever vaccination. TCRdb fed the 5' RACE reads into MiXCR, producing one record per CDR3 protein. The sample records roughly 320,000 distinct CDR3 sequences, about 10% being singletons. The specimen comprised CD4+ T cells sorted from PBMCs, sampled 45 days after the yellow fever booster vaccination. The receptors were gathered from a man between 18 and 29 years old who received the YFV17D yellow fever vaccine.

V is TRBV12-3 or TRBV12-4 and J is TRBJ1-1, with unresolved D. This CDR3 has 15 amino acids. Trimming shortened V by 1 base and J by 0 bases, and 9 bases separated the two germline ends. CDR3 nucleotides: TGTGCCAGCAGTTTAGGACACCAGATGAACACTGAAGCTTTCTTT. Amino acids: CASSLGHQMNTEAFF.

This clonotype has only a few counts. This chain uses TRBV9 with TRBJ2-1; TRBD1 matches 10 bases. The CDR3 totals 16 residues. Germline V gene lookup returns CDR1 SGDLS and CDR2 YYNGEE. J lost 5 bases, V lost 4 bases, and 9 bases had no gene match. The CDR3 loop reads CASSSSSGTGDNEQFF. The CDR3 nucleotides read TGTGCCAGCAGCTCCTCCTCAGGGACAGGGGACAATGAGCAGTTCTTC. Combining the CDR3 with reference TRBV9 and TRBJ2-1 gives the whole variable domain DSGVTQTPKHLITATGQRVTLRCSPRSGDLSVYWYQQSLDQGLQFLIQYYNGEERAKGNILERFSAQQFPDLHSELNLSSLELGDSALYFCASSSSSGTGDNEQFFGPGTRLTVL.

The V and J genes are TRBV7-2 and TRBJ1-2, with D possibly being TRBD1 (6 bases). The CDR3 runs to 17 residues. CDR1 and CDR2 (germline): SGHTA, FQGNSA. Trimming left V 4 bases short and J 4 bases short, with 22 bases between. The CDR3 nucleotides are TGTGCCAGCAGCTACTCGACCGGGACACAACTCGTCTATGGCTACACCTTC. It is translated as CASSYSTGTQLVYGYTF. Together with reference TRBV7-2 and TRBJ1-2, the CDR3 gives the full variable domain: GAGVSQSPSNKVTEKGKDVELRCDPISGHTALYWYRQSLGQGLEFLIYFQGNSAPDKSGLPSDRFSAERTGGSVSTLTIQRTQQEDSAVYLCASSYSTGTQLVYGYTFGSGTRLTVV.

This chain connects TRBV7-9 to TRBJ1-2, with TRBD1 identical over 7 bases. The CDR3 has 14 residues. The ends lost 5 bases at V and 4 bases at J; junction bases unmatched: 7. Germline CDR1 and CDR2: SEHNR and FQNEAQ (reference sequence). In nucleotides, the CDR3 is TGTGCCAGCAGCCCGGCCACAGGGGCCTATGGCTACACCTTC. It specifies CASSPATGAYGYTF.

There are a few counts of this clonotype. Here the CDR3 reads CASSAIPRVDTQYF. As DNA, the CDR3 is TGTGCCAGCAGCGCTATCCCTAGAGTGGATACGCAGTATTTT. The V call is TRBV7-3, the J call TRBJ2-3, with D unresolved. Germline-derived CDR1 and CDR2 are SGHTA and FQGTGA. V lost 5 bases, J lost 6 bases, and 15 bases lay in between. CDR3 length: 14 amino acids.

This clonotype has a count of ten or more. V gene TRBV5-1 combines with J gene TRBJ2-7; D is possibly TRBD1 (6 bases). Looked up from germline, CDR1 is SGHRS and CDR2 is YFSETQ. The CDR3 is 15 amino acids. V dropped 0 bases and J dropped 4 bases, with 14 bases sitting between them. DNA for the CDR3: TGCGCCAGCAGCTTGGCTTTACAGGGACCATACGAGCAGTACTTC. Translation gives CASSLALQGPYEQYF.

This clonotype appeared many times. The chain has TRBV20-1 and TRBJ2-1; weak D call: TRBD2 (5 bases). Between the trimmed V and J ends, which lost 2 bases and 8 bases, there was a span of 10 bases. CDR1 DFQATT and CDR2 SNEGSKA come from the germline V gene (reference sequence). The CDR3 is 12 amino acids. CDR3 in amino acids: CSARLSGYEQFF. CDR3 DNA: TGCAGTGCTAGATTGAGCGGCTATGAGCAGTTCTTC.

The chain carries TRBV18 and TRBJ1-1; the D is unclear. The CDR3 runs 16 residues. The V end was cut by 6 bases, the J end by 6 bases, with 23 bases between. Germline loops: CDR1 KGHSH, CDR2 LQKENI. The DNA for the CDR3 is TGTGCCAGCTCCCTCAACGCCGGGGTAAGAAGTCCTGAAGCTTTCTTT. It yields the protein CASSLNAGVRSPEAFF.

This chain links TRBV20-1 with TRBJ2-7; tentatively, D is TRBD2 (6 bases). Per the germline V gene, CDR1 is DFQATT and CDR2 is SNEGSKA (reference sequence). V lost 5 bases, J lost 9 bases, and 14 bases lay in between. The CDR3 sequence is 11 residues long. The CDR3 here is CSAPGALGQYF. The CDR3 DNA sequence: TGCAGTGCTCCGGGAGCGTTGGGGCAGTACTTC.

This chain links TRBV25-1 with TRBJ1-2; the D gene is possibly TRBD1 (6 bases). CDR3 length: 13 residues. The germline CDR1 and CDR2 sequences are MGHDK and SYGVNS. V lost 8 bases, J lost 5 bases, and 15 bases lay in between. CDR3 protein: CASRRGREYGYTF. CDR3 nucleotides: TGTGCCAGCCGCAGGGGTCGGGAATATGGCTACACCTTC.

The chain joins TRBV10-3 to TRBJ1-2; D gene uncertain. This CDR3 has 15 amino acids. V gave up 2 bases and J gave up 1 base, with 11 bases separating them. CDR1 ENHRY and CDR2 SYGVKD come from the germline V gene. This CDR3 reads CAISEGPPINYGYTF. CDR3 nucleotides: TGTGCCATCAGTGAGGGCCCTCCCATTAACTATGGCTACACCTTC.

This clonotype was counted only a few times. This rearrangement joins TRBV6-5 to TRBJ2-1; D is possibly TRBD2 (5 bases). This CDR3 has 14 amino acids. The germline gives CDR1 MNHEY, CDR2 SVGAGI. Deletions cut 6 bases from V and 10 bases from J, with 19 bases between. Here the CDR3 reads CASRPGLPLWEQFF. CDR3 DNA sequence: TGTGCCAGCAGACCCGGACTGCCCCTCTGGGAGCAGTTCTTC.

The gene calls are TRBV2 and TRBJ1-3; D possibly corresponds to TRBD1 (6 bases). Trimming removed 8 bases from V and 3 bases from J, with 14 bases in between. CDR1 is SNHLY and CDR2 is FYNNEI in the germline V gene. The CDR3 loop spans 14 amino acids. The chain's CDR3 is CASRRGADGNTIYF. CDR3 bases: TGTGCCAGCCGGAGGGGGGCAGATGGAAACACCATATATTTT.

This clonotype has a count of ten or more. V gene TRBV29-1 combines with J gene TRBJ2-3; 9 nucleotides align to TRBD1. The CDR3 has 15 residues. The V segment lost 3 bases and the J segment 3 bases; nucleotides outside the gene matches: 7. Looked up from germline, CDR1 is SQVTM and CDR2 is ANQGSEA. This CDR3 is CSVDIRDRATDTQYF. The CDR3 bases are TGCAGCGTTGACATCCGGGACAGGGCGACAGATACGCAGTATTTT.

This clonotype turned up a few times. The rearrangement links TRBV18 to TRBJ1-1; the match to TRBD1 covers 7 bases. This CDR3 contains 14 residues. Germline-derived CDR1 and CDR2 are KGHSH and LQKENI. Trimming at V came to 1 base and at J to 3 bases, leaving 2 bases not matched to a gene. CDR3 sequence: CASSPLGTDTEAFF. CDR3 DNA sequence: TGTGCCAGCTCACCACTAGGGACAGACACTGAAGCTTTCTTT.

This clonotype has only a few counts. This chain joins TRBV5-1 and TRBJ2-7; D might be TRBD2 (6 bases). The V gene lost 4 bases and the J gene lost 2 bases, with 16 bases spanning the gap. CDR1 is SGHRS, CDR2 YFSETQ, per germline. The CDR3 extends over 15 amino acids. The CDR3 loop is CASSPGSTEAYEQYF. Here the CDR3 DNA reads TGCGCCAGCAGCCCCGGGAGCACCGAGGCCTACGAGCAGTACTTC. Based on the CDR3 plus reference TRBV5-1 and TRBJ2-7, the full variable domain is KAGVTQTPRYLIKTRGQQVTLSCSPISGHRSVSWYQQTPGQGLQFLFEYFSETQRNKGNFPGRFSGRQFSNSRSEMNVSTLELGDSALYLCASSPGSTEAYEQYFGPGTRLTVT.

In its sample, this clonotype was seen many times. This chain uses TRBV29-1 with TRBJ1-1; unclear D gene. V was clipped by 5 bases and J by 1 base, with 11 bases between them. Per germline, CDR1 SQVTM and CDR2 ANQGSEA. This CDR3 region has 13 residues. For the CDR3, the DNA is TGCAGCGTTAGAAGGCAGGAGAACACTGAAGCTTTCTTT. Its translation is CSVRRQENTEAFF.

J is TRBJ2-7 and V is TRBV7-3; no firm D call. Germline assignment: CDR1 SGHTA and CDR2 FQGTGA. The CDR3 is 13 residues long. V was shortened by 0 bases and J by 5 bases, with 8 bases between the two germline ends. The CDR3 nucleotides read TGTGCCAGCAGCTTAACGGGCTGGGACGAGCAGTACGTC. Translating it yields CASSLTGWDEQYV.

This clonotype was observed once. This chain links TRBV20-1 with TRBJ2-3; D may correspond to TRBD1 or TRBD2 (5 bases each). V was pared by 4 bases and J by 0 bases, with 17 bases between. CDR1 is DFQATT and CDR2 is SNEGSKA in the germline V gene (reference sequence). This CDR3 region has 16 residues. This CDR3 is CSATPWRGASTDTQYF. CDR3 coding DNA: TGCAGTGCTACACCTTGGAGAGGGGCTAGCACAGATACGCAGTATTTT.

This chain joins TRBV20-1 and TRBJ1-2; D may be TRBD1 (6 bases). With 0 bases removed from V and 2 bases from J, the gap between germline ends came to 10 bases. Germline V CDR1 and CDR2: DFQATT, SNEGSKA (reference sequence). The CDR3 is 14 amino acids. CDR3 sequence: CSAREDSRNYGYTF. CDR3 coding DNA: TGCAGTGCTAGAGAGGACAGTCGAAACTATGGCTACACCTTC.

This chain uses TRBV4-3 with TRBJ1-2, with D possibly TRBD1 on 5 matching bases. The CDR3 extends over 16 amino acids. Germline CDR1 LGHNA, CDR2 YSLEER. With 0 bases removed from V and 3 bases from J, the gap between germline ends came to 14 bases. CDR3 residues: CASSQEVPGTYYGYTF. The CDR3 nucleotides read TGCGCCAGCAGCCAAGAAGTCCCAGGGACCTACTATGGCTACACCTTC.

This clonotype was seen ten or more times. The DNA of the CDR3 is TGCGCCAGCAGCCAGAAGACAGGGGGGCAGGAGACCCAGTACTTC. This codes for CASSQKTGGQETQYF. The rearrangement links TRBV4-3 to TRBJ2-5; 9 bases map to TRBD1. Losses at the gene ends were 3 bases for V and 5 bases for J; bases not matched to a gene: 7. This CDR3 comprises 15 residues. Looked up from germline, CDR1 is LGHNA and CDR2 is YSLEER.

The table lists this clonotype with a count of one. This chain connects TRBV6-5 to TRBJ2-3, with D perhaps matching TRBD1 (5 bases). This CDR3 has 16 residues. The V gene lost 0 bases and the J gene lost 5 bases, with 15 bases spanning the gap. Germline V gives CDR1 MNHEY, CDR2 SVGAGI. Written as DNA, the CDR3 is TGTGCCAGCAGTTACTCGACTGGGGCAGGCAGAGATACGCAGTATTTT. This sequence encodes CASSYSTGAGRDTQYF.

V and J are TRBV6-1 and TRBJ1-1, with 7 bases that match TRBD1. This CDR3 is 13 amino acids long. V lost 7 bases to trimming and J lost 6 bases; unmatched junction nucleotides: 8. Looked up from germline, CDR1 is MNHNS and CDR2 is SASEGT. The CDR3 here is CASTLTGLAEAFF. The CDR3 region has the DNA TGTGCCAGCACTCTGACAGGGCTGGCTGAAGCTTTCTTT.

The genes are TRBV6-5 and TRBJ2-7, with TRBD1 matching 7 bases. The CDR3 has 13 residues. J was trimmed by 2 bases and V by 6 bases; bases with no gene match: 4. Germline values: CDR1 MNHEY, CDR2 SVGAGI. The CDR3, as DNA: TGTGCCAGCAGGTCGGGACAGACCTACGAGCAGTACTTC. Translated, it gives CASRSGQTYEQYF.

This clonotype was seen only a few times. The chain uses TRBV21-1 and TRBJ2-5; the D call in the table, TRBD2, was not verified against the DNA. TRBV21-1 is reported as a pseudogene. The CDR3 has 17 amino acids. The CDR3 nucleotides are TGTGCCAGCAGCAATAGAGGGACTAGCGGGCTTCAAGAGACCCAGTACTTC. This encodes CASSNRGTSGLQETQYF.

The chain recombines TRBV2 with TRBJ2-2; D is possibly TRBD2 (5 bases). Germline CDR1 SNHLY, CDR2 FYNNEI. V was shortened by 8 bases and J by 6 bases, with 16 bases between the two germline ends. This CDR3 comprises 14 residues. The CDR3 here is CASVESPAAGELFF. For the CDR3, the DNA is TGTGCCAGCGTTGAATCTCCAGCGGCCGGGGAGCTGTTTTTT.

This chain joins TRBV19 and TRBJ1-2, with D tentatively TRBD1 (5 bases). Trimming cost V 9 bases and J 2 bases, with 16 bases left between them. The CDR3 covers 14 residues. From germline, CDR1 is LNHDA and CDR2 SQIVND (reference sequence). CDR3 residues: CASTLGVGNYGYTF. The CDR3 DNA follows: TGTGCCAGCACATTGGGGGTCGGAAACTATGGCTACACCTTC. The complete variable domain, with remaining parts taken from reference TRBV19 and TRBJ1-2, reads DGGITQSPKYLFRKEGQNVTLSCEQNLNHDAMYWYRQDPGQGLRLIYYSQIVNDFQKGDIAEGYSVSREKKESFPLTVTSAQKNPTAFYLCASTLGVGNYGYTFGSGTRLTVV.